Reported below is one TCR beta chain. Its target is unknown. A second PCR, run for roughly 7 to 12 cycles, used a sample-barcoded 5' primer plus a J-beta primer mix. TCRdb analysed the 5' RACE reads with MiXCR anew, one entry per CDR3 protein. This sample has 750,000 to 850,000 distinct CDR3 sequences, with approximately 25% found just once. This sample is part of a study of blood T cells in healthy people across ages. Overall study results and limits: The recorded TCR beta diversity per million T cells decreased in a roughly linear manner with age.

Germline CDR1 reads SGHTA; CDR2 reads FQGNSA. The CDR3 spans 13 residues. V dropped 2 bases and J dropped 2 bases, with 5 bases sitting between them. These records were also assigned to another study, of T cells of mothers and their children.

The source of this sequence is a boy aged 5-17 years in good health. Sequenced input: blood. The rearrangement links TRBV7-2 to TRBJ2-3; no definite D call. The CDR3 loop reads CASSLFDTDTQYF. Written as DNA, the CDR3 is TGTGCCAGCAGCTTATTTGACACAGATACGCAGTATTTT.